The T cell receptor (beta chain) described here comes from a study of T cell repertoires in cytomegalovirus infection. Study summary: Recently identified HLA-C-restricted CMV epitopes were used, and well-studied HLA-B-restricted CMV epitopes were used as well. Public TCR beta signatures were indicative of both CMV infection and a matching HLA type. Study results and caveats: People with CMV and the relevant HLA were identified by cumulative public TCR beta family frequency. Ex vivo responses were dominated by HLA-C-restricted CMV-specific TCR beta clonotypes.

V was pared by 5 bases and J by 1 base, with 14 bases between. The CDR3 is 15 residues long. About this clonotype itself: Its specificity is unknown.

TCRdb passed the reads through MiXCR, listing each CDR3 protein once. The table records 70,000 to 95,000 distinct CDR3 sequences, over 25% of them present only once. This sample comprised CD8+ T cells from cultured PBMCs, obtained from culture after CMV antigen stimulation. The sequence was obtained from a human donor in good health (CMV status not recorded). Some clones in this sample may be carry-over from other donors' samples. The rearrangement uses TRBV12-3 or TRBV12-4 and TRBJ1-1; D remains unclear. The CDR3 nucleotides read TGTGCCAGCAGTCTACTCGGGAGGGCGAACACTGAAGCTTTCTTT. Amino acid sequence: CASSLLGRANTEAFF.